This T cell receptor (beta chain) appears in the sequencing data of a study of OX40 agonist ivuxolimab in advanced cancers. The CDR3 spans 14 residues. The germline V and J ends were trimmed by 7 bases and 0 bases, with 12 bases remaining between them. Germline CDR1 is SQVTM and CDR2 is ANQGSEA. Comments on this clone: Its matching antigen is unknown.

Study-wide results and limits: The specificity for antigen of the expanded peripheral T cells was not determined. In the 0.1 to 3.0 mg/kg range, CD4+ and CD8+ blood T cells had expanded clonally by week 6.

Assay used: immunoSEQ multiplex PCR; TCRdb lists only in-frame clones, some missing. The repertoire has more than 85,000 clones, around 85% of them found once; the top ten carry more than 1.4%. The sequenced sample was CD4+ or CD8+ T cells sorted from blood, obtained in a trial of the OX40 agonist ivuxolimab. The chain employs TRBV29-1 and TRBJ2-2, with D tentatively TRBD2 (5 bases). This TCR was recovered from an adult with an advanced solid tumor such as melanoma, head and neck, liver or kidney cancer. CDR3 sequence: CSAEGGANTGELFF. The CDR3 DNA follows: TGCAGCGCCGAGGGTGGGGCGAACACCGGGGAGCTGTTTTTT.